A single T cell receptor beta chain is shown here with its context. Profiling relied on immunoSEQ multiplex PCR, and the TCRdb table lists in-frame clones only, not all of them. The data hold roughly 90,000 clones, with more than 80% observed a single time. This sample is part of a study of OX40 agonist ivuxolimab in advanced cancers. Study-level background: While on treatment, patients had intravenous ivuxolimab at 0.01 to 10 mg/kg every 2 weeks.

V shed 1 base and J 12 bases; nucleotides not matched to a gene: 7. The germline CDR1 and CDR2 sequences are SGHAT and FQNNGV. The CDR3 contains 14 residues. The rearrangement uses TRBV11-2 and TRBJ2-1; 9 bases agree with TRBD2. The TCR originated in an adult with an advanced solid tumor such as melanoma, head and neck, liver or kidney cancer. The sequencing used CD4+ or CD8+ T cells sorted from blood, collected in a trial of the OX40 agonist ivuxolimab. CDR3 loop: CASSLAVSAGGQFF. CDR3 in DNA: TGTGCCAGCAGCTTAGCGGTTTCAGCGGGGGGGCAGTTCTTC.